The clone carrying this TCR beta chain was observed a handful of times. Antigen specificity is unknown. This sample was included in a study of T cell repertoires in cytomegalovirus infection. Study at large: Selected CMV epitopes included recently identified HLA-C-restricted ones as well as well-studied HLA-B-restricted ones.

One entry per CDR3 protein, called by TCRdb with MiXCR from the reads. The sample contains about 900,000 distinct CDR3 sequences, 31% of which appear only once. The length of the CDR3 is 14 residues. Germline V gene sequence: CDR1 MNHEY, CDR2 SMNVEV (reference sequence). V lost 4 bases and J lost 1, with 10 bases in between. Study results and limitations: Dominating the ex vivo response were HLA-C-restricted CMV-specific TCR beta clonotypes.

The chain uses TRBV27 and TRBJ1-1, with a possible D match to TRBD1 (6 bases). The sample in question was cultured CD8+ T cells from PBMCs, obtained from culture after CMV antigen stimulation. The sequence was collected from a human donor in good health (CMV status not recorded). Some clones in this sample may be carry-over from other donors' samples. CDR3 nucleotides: TGTGCCAGCAGTTGGCAGGGGTGGAACACTGAAGCTTTCTTT. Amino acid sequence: CASSWQGWNTEAFF.